This T cell receptor (beta chain) was obtained from a study of breast tumors, draining lymph nodes, adjacent tissues. Study-wide results and limits: Luminal-like breast cancer showed significantly greater tumor-nontumor repertoire similarity than basal-like breast cancer did.

This clonotype was counted ten times or more. Antigen unknown. This CDR3 has 12 amino acids. Germline V gives CDR1 SGHTS, CDR2 YDEGEE. The V end lost 4 bases, the J end lost 5 bases, and 9 bases lay between the germline ends. TCRdb redid the calling of the multiplex PCR reads with MiXCR, one entry per CDR3 protein. Among 130,000 or so distinct CDR3 sequences listed, approximately 30% were seen once. Breast cancer patients provided tissue from their axillary draining lymph nodes. The chain employs TRBV5-8 and TRBJ2-5; D perhaps matches TRBD1 (5 bases). The origin of this receptor is a female donor with breast cancer. Some clones in this sample may be carry-over from other donors' samples. Sequencing input: axillary lymph node tissue. The CDR3 region has the DNA TGTGCCAGCAGCCCAGGGTTGGAGACCCAGTACTTC. Its protein product is CASSPGLETQYF.